This is a list of T cell receptor beta chains from one sample in a study of T cells after yellow fever vaccination. TCRdb reprocessed the 5' RACE reads via MiXCR and lists one record per CDR3 protein. The sample contains fewer than 450,000 distinct CDR3 sequences, approximately 8% of which appear only once. The sequenced sample was PBMCs, obtained about 41 days after the first yellow fever vaccination. These receptors all stem from a man younger than 30 who received the YFV17D yellow fever vaccine. Both conserved end residues are trimmed from each CDR3. Each record gives: D gene, clone size, J gene, V gene, CDR3 protein. The D gene is left open where the match is weak. A row's size may be missing; if present it is once, few, many or a size class.

.,.,TRBJ2-1,TRBV4-3,ASSQEPALGGLNEQF
TRBD1,few,TRBJ1-1,TRBV6-4,ASRAQGRGEAF
.,.,TRBJ2-2,TRBV6-5,ASSYSRASGELF
.,.,TRBJ2-1,TRBV7-9,ASRIVRGTYNEQF
TRBD1,few,TRBJ2-3,TRBV5-1,ASSPDRGFGTDTQY
.,few,TRBJ1-1,TRBV5-4,ASSLDSTEAF
.,few,TRBJ2-3,TRBV5-4,ASSLESVADTQY
TRBD2,few,TRBJ2-1,TRBV25-1,ASSPRLAGGSEQF
.,.,TRBJ2-3,TRBV20-1,SASFGDTQY
TRBD2,few,TRBJ2-1,TRBV6-4,ASSDDGTSGGALWNEQF
.,many,TRBJ1-2,TRBV4-2,ASSQERDGNYGYT
.,.,TRBJ2-1,TRBV6-2/TRBV6-3,ASSSPSRNEQF
TRBD1,.,TRBJ2-5,TRBV4-1,ASRRTPAGQDQETQY
.,few,TRBJ1-2,TRBV20-1,SAREGNYGYT
.,.,TRBJ2-7,TRBV9,ASSENSRAYEQY
.,many,TRBJ2-1,TRBV5-1,ASSLSDEQF
.,.,TRBJ2-5,TRBV7-9,ASSLPGRHQETQY
TRBD1,few,TRBJ2-1,TRBV20-1,STGDYNEQF
.,.,TRBJ1-5,TRBV4-1,ASIQEASGVNQPQH
.,few,TRBJ1-2,TRBV20-1,SARAGGTIDGYT
.,.,TRBJ1-2,TRBV10-3,AIRDRLVGYT
TRBD2,many,TRBJ2-5,TRBV3-1,ASSQGLAGQETQY